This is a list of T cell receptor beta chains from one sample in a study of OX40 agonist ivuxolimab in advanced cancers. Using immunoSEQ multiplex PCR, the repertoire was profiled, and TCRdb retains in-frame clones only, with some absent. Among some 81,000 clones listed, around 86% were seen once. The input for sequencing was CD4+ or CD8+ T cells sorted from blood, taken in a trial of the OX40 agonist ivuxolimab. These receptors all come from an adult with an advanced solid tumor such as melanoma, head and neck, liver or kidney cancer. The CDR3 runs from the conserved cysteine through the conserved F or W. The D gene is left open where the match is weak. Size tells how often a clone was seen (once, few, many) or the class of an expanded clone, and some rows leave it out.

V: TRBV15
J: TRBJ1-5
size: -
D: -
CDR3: CATSRRLSQPQHF
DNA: TGTGCCACCAGCAGGCGATTAAGTCAGCCCCAGCATTTT

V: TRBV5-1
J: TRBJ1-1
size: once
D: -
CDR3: CASSLSQDTEAFF
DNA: TGCGCCAGCAGCTTAAGCCAGGACACTGAAGCTTTCTTT

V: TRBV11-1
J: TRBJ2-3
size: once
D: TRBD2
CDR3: CASSWGTTTDTQYF
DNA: TGTGCCAGCAGCTGGGGGACTACCACAGATACGCAGTATTTT

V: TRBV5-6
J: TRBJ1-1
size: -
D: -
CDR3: CASSLFEGRNTEAFF
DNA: TGTGCCAGCAGCTTGTTTGAGGGGCGGAACACTGAAGCTTTCTTT

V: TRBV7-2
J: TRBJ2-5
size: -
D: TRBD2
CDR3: CASSFTSGRQETQYF
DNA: TGTGCCAGCAGCTTTACTAGCGGGAGGCAAGAGACCCAGTACTTC

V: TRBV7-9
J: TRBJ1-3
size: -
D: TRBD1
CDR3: CASSLAQGRDTIYF
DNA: TGTGCCAGCAGCTTAGCACAGGGGAGAGACACCATATATTTT

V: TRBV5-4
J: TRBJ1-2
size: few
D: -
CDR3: CASSLGATDYGYTF
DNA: TGTGCCAGCAGCTTGGGCGCGACAGACTATGGCTACACCTTC

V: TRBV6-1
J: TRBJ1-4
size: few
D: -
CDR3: CASSAGPSTNEKLFF
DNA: TGTGCCAGCAGTGCAGGTCCTTCAACTAATGAAAAACTGTTTTTT

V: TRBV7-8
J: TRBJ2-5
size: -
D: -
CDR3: CASSLTRGQETQYF
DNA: TGTGCCAGCAGCTTAACGCGGGGACAAGAGACCCAGTACTTC

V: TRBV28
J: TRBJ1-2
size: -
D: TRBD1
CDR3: CASRTTGTDYGYTF
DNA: TGTGCCAGCAGGACCACCGGGACAGATTATGGCTACACCTTC

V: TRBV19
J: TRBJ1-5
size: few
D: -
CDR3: CASKGEGLNSNQPQHF
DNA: TGTGCCAGTAAAGGGGAGGGGTTGAATAGCAATCAGCCCCAGCATTTT

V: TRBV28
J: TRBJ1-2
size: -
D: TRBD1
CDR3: CASSISPGTGGRVGYTF
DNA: TGTGCCAGCAGCATCTCTCCCGGGACAGGGGGCCGAGTAGGCTACACCTTC

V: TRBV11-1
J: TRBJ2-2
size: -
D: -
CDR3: CASSLVVHGELFF
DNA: TGTGCCAGCAGCTTAGTGGTCCACGGGGAGCTGTTTTTT

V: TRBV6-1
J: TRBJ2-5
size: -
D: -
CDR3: CASSEREETQYF
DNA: TGTGCCAGCAGTGAACGGGAAGAGACCCAGTACTTC

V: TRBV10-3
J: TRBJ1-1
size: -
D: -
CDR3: CAISDVGYTEAFF
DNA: TGTGCCATCAGTGACGTGGGGTACACTGAAGCTTTCTTT

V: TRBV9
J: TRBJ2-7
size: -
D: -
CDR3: CASSSTPERIHF
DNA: TGTGCCAGCAGCTCCACTCCGGAGAGGATACACTTC

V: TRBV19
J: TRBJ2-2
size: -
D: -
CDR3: CASSWRANTGELFF
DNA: TGTGCCAGTAGTTGGAGGGCGAACACCGGGGAGCTGTTTTTT

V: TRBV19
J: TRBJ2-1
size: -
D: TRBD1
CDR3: CASSVGTGPYREQFF
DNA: TGTGCCAGTAGCGTTGGGACAGGACCGTACCGGGAGCAGTTCTTC

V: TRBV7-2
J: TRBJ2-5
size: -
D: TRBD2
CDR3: CASSLAGGIQETQYF
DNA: TGTGCCAGCAGCTTAGCCGGGGGGATCCAAGAGACCCAGTACTTC

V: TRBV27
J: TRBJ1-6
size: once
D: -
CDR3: CASSLGKPDSPLHF
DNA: TGTGCCAGCAGTTTAGGCAAGCCGGATTCACCCCTCCACTTT

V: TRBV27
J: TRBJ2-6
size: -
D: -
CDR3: CASSSRKGTGTSSGANVLTF
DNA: TGTGCCAGCAGTTCCCGAAAAGGGACAGGGACTAGCTCTGGGGCCAACGTCCTGACTTTC

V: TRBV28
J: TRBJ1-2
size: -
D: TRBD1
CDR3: CASSLGGQGAYGYTF
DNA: TGTGCCAGCAGTTTAGGGGGACAGGGGGCGTATGGCTACACCTTC